The text below deals with one T cell receptor (beta chain). CDR1 SGHTA and CDR2 FQGNSA come from the germline V gene. The junction had 8 bases not matched to a gene; V was cut back by 1 base and J by 4 bases. The length of the CDR3 is 16 residues. Authors' analysis steps: Scientists estimated how many nucleated cells there were by amplifying reference gene primers. The repertoire was sequenced with immunoSEQ multiplex PCR; TCRdb's copy has only in-frame clones and lacks some. That table furnishes V, J and clone size, whereas the DNA furnished D and trimming. Among a few hundred thousand clones listed, more than 85% were seen once. The study recruited people aged roughly 18 to 95 years across approximately 25 US areas. These data are taken from a study of blood T cell repertoires in COVID-19. Study in general: Sample material is recorded as cDNA or gDNA derived from T cells, B-cell-depleted T cells, or PBMCs.

The chain uses TRBV7-2 and TRBJ2-3, with TRBD2 matching 7 bases. What was sequenced was PBMCs or T cells enriched from blood (not recorded which). The TCR originated in a woman aged 25 to 39 who had recovered from COVID-19. CDR3 sequence: CASSLGGGGVADTQYF. The DNA of the CDR3 is TGTGCCAGCAGCTTAGGTGGGGGGGGAGTAGCAGATACGCAGTATTTT.